The entry below describes one T cell receptor beta chain. What antigen it recognizes has not been identified. Per-base qualities were not stored, and no clone one base away is much larger. Sequencing was carried out with an Illumina HiSeq 2000. TCR beta chain libraries were generated by multiplex PCR amplification. High-throughput sequencing was used to analyze the amplified TCR beta chain products. In TCRdb, the public reads were trimmed at Q25 with fastp and aligned with MiXCR, with productive beta chains retained. Entries are consolidated by CDR3 protein sequence, retaining the most common genes and DNA. A total of about 200,000 distinct CDR3 sequences appear in this sample, over 25% of them only once. The ten top clones hold about 4.5% of the sample. This sample is part of a study of breast tumors, draining lymph nodes, adjacent tissues (dated by TCRdb to the mid-2010s). About the full investigation: In breast cancer patients, the study compared the TCR beta repertoires of tumor, adjacent nontumor tissue and axillary lymph nodes. The study aimed to assess the relationships and possible T-cell exchange between tumor, surrounding tissue and draining lymph node repertoires in human breast cancer. General study outcomes and caveats: The data were considered consistent with the idea that most tumor T cells come from the lymph node and then expand in tumor tissue. Tumors showed preferential V and J gene usage, and their T-cell repertoire diversity fell below that of lymph nodes yet above that of nontumor tissue. Tumor and nontumor tissue repertoires were significantly more similar in luminal-like than in basal-like breast cancer. Rather than being directly demonstrated, the conclusion that tumor T cells originate in lymph nodes was presented as consistent with a hypothesis.

Lymph node samples came from the axillary draining lymph nodes of breast cancer patients. Reading from cysteine to phenylalanine, the CDR3 counts 16 amino acids. The kept DNA is CDR3 alone, 48 bases in frame from the first base. CDR1 and CDR2 are drawn from the germline V gene (reference sequence): LNHNV, YYDKDF. V trim: 1 base; J trim: 8 bases; unmatched bases: 9. The TCR originated in a female donor with breast cancer. Some clones in this sample may be carry-over from other donors' samples. The sequence links TRBV15 to TRBJ2-1, with TRBD2 matching 9 junction bases. Sequences were obtained from axillary lymph node tissue. The CDR3 sequence is CATSRGVEGGRDEQFF. The DNA sequence is given as TGTGCCACCAGCAGAGGTGTGGAGGGCGGGAGGGATGAGCAGTTCTTC.